This TCR beta chain was found in a study of CD8 T cells in Susac syndrome. Reverse transcription used about 0.45 to 1 ug RNA and random hexamers. TCRdb re-derived calls from the immunoSEQ multiplex PCR reads in MiXCR, one entry per CDR3 protein. The sample lists 50,000 to 55,000 distinct CDR3 sequences, approximately 95% occurring once. Remarks on this clonotype: The antigen remains unidentified.

Study results and limitations: Across the total CD8+ repertoires, sixteen Susac-specific public clones were found. The CD8+ TEMRA repertoires yielded 5 or 6 such clones. Susac CD8+ clonal expansion peaked in TEMRA cells and active patients.

The V gene end was trimmed by 3 bases and the J gene end by 5 bases; junction bases not matched to a gene: 2. Germline values: CDR1 LGHNA, CDR2 YNFKEQ. The CDR3 is 15 residues long. This sequence joins TRBV4-2 and TRBJ2-2, with 11 bases that match TRBD2. The source material was CD8+ T cells from PBMCs. This receptor was taken from a human donor with Susac syndrome. CDR3 DNA sequence: TGTGCCAGCAGCCAGAGGACTAGCGGGACCGGGGAGCTGTTTTTT. Protein product: CASSQRTSGTGELFF.